The present entry profiles one TCR beta chain with its context. Its antigen is as yet unknown. The record originates from a study of cytomegalovirus exposure and HLA in healthy donors. Whole-study results and caveats: HLA-A and HLA-B allele assignments for most subjects were reportedly predicted accurately using TCR beta sequences. In an earlier analysis, in some 500 donors, most V segments appeared productive either ~90% or ~30% of the time. Researchers reported in a later analysis that a missense DCLRE1C variant was tied to TCR beta V- and J-gene trimming.

It was with 60 Vbeta and 13 Jbeta primers that the PCR ran. The authors' processing: A later analysis counted 80 million or so unique TCR beta chains, about 10 million shared. Method: immunoSEQ multiplex PCR; TCRdb's copy keeps in-frame clones and lacks some. The V and J calls and the clone size are those of that table, but D and trimming were determined from the DNA. Among under 200,000 clones listed, about 81% were seen once. The V and J ends lost 8 bases and 5 bases, in that order; junction bases with no gene match: 7. The germline gives CDR1 ENHRY, CDR2 SYGVKD. This CDR3 spans 15 amino acids. The specimen sequenced was PBMCs. The chain is built from TRBV10-3 and TRBJ2-3, with 13 bases identical to TRBD2. This receptor was obtained from a girl aged 2-9 years in good health and CMV-seropositive. The CDR3, as DNA: TGTGCCATCGGGGGGACTAGCGGGACGCAAGATACGCAGTATTTT. Translation: CAIGGTSGTQDTQYF.